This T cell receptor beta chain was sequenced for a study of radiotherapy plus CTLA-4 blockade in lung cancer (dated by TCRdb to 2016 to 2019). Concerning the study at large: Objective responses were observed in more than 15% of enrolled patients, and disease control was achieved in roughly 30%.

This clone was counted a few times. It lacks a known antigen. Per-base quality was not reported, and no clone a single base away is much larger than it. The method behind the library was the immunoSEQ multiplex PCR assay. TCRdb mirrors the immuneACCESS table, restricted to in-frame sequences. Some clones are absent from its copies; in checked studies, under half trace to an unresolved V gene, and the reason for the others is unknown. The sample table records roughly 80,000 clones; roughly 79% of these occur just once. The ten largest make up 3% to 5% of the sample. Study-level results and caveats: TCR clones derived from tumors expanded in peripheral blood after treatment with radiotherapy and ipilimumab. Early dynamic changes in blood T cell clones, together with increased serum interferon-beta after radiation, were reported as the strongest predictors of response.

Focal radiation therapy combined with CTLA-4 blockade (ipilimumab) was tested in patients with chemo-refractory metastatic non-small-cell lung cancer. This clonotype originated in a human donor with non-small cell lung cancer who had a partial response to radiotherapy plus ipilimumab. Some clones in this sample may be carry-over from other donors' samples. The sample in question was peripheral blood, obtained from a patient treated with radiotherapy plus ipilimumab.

The nucleotide sequence is TGTGCCAGCAGCTGGGGGCGGGACACTGAAGCTTTCTTT. This codes for CASSWGRDTEAFF. The receptor chain draws on TRBV5-6 and TRBJ1-1; 6 matching bases give a weak D call of TRBD1. There are 13 amino acids in the CDR3, from cysteine to phenylalanine inclusive. Left in the record is the CDR3 DNA by itself, 39 bases read in frame from the first base. V is reduced by 3 bases and J by 3 bases, leaving a spacing of 9 bases between them. CDR1 and CDR2 were assigned from the germline V gene as SGHDT and YYEEEE.